Following are 29 T cell receptor beta chains from one sample sequenced in a study of CD8+ T cells in alopecia areata (dated by TCRdb to between 2018 and 2020). The treatment or condition label, read with the paper, signifies: oral pan-JAK inhibitor, 5-10 mg twice daily. Libraries were prepared through the immunoSEQ multiplex PCR assay. For TCR sequencing, RNA was extracted from every sample and reverse transcribed into cDNA to serve as template. The table comes from immuneACCESS by way of TCRdb, which keeps in-frame sequences with V and J called. Part of the clones is missing from these tables; in studies checked, under half for an unresolved V gene and the rest for unknown reasons. A total of 180,000 or so clones appear in this sample, approximately 51% of them only once. The ten biggest clones cover about 9.4% of the sample. Sequencing used CD8+ T cells sorted from blood, obtained around week 54, from a patient treated with tofacitinib. The receptors here all came from a human donor with alopecia areata.

The chain uses TRBV13 and TRBJ2-1; D unclear. There are 13 residues in the CDR3. V was cut by 5 bases and J by 10 bases, with 15 bases left in between. Germline CDR1 is PRHDT and CDR2 is FYEKMQ (reference sequence). The DNA of the CDR3 is TGTGCCAGCAGCCCGCCTGTGGTCGAGGAGCAGTTCTTC. It translates to CASSPPVVEEQFF.

J is TRBJ2-7 and V is TRBV13; 9 nucleotides agree with TRBD2. This CDR3 region has 13 residues. Unmatched junction bases numbered 2, after V lost 5 bases and J lost 3 bases. Germline lookup yields CDR1 PRHDT and CDR2 FYEKMQ (reference sequence). The CDR3 here is CASSERGDYEQYF. The CDR3 DNA is TGTGCCAGCAGCGAGCGGGGGGACTACGAGCAGTACTTC. The entire variable domain, with the rest obtained from reference TRBV13 and TRBJ2-7, is as follows: AAGVIQSPRHLIKEKRETATLKCYPIPRHDTVYWYQQGPGQDPQFLISFYEKMQSDKGSIPDRFSAQQFSDYHSELNMSSLELGDSALYFCASSERGDYEQYFGPGTRLTVT.

The gene calls are TRBV27 and TRBJ2-3; D is uncertain. Germline CDR1 reads MNHEY; CDR2 reads SMNVEV (reference sequence). V was trimmed by 1 base and J by 6 bases, leaving 8 bases between them. The CDR3 runs to 13 residues. In DNA form, the CDR3 reads TGTGCCAGCAGTTTATTCGATGAGGATACGCAGTATTTT. Residues: CASSLFDEDTQYF.

This clone was observed once. The chain links TRBV27 to TRBJ2-1; D unresolved. The CDR3 loop spans 14 amino acids. Germline V gene data show CDR1 as MNHEY and CDR2 as SMNVEV (reference sequence). Deletions cut 6 bases from V and 5 bases from J, with 14 bases between. The CDR3 protein is CASSQPAANNEQFF. Here the CDR3 DNA reads TGTGCCAGCAGCCAACCCGCCGCAAACAATGAGCAGTTCTTC.

The chain employs TRBV5-1 and TRBJ2-7, with a tentative D call TRBD2 (6 bases). CDR1 is SGHRS and CDR2 is YFSETQ in the germline V gene. Between the trimmed V and J ends, which lost 4 bases and 2 bases, there was a span of 13 bases. The CDR3 is 14 amino acids. For the CDR3, the DNA is TGCGCCAGCAGCGGAGGGGACGGGGCCTACGAGCAGTACTTC. It codes for CASSGGDGAYEQYF.

For this clone: Distinct nucleotide sequences in the sample also encode this CDR3. The chain employs TRBV29-1 and TRBJ1-1; D gene unclear. The ends were cut back, 4 bases at V and 1 base at J, with 4 bases in the middle. Looked up from germline, CDR1 is SQVTM and CDR2 is ANQGSEA. CDR3 length equals 11 residues. The CDR3 DNA follows: TGCAGCGTTGTGTCGAACACTGAAGCTTTCTTT. Translation gives CSVVSNTEAFF.

V is TRBV7-8 and J is TRBJ2-2; no reliable D call. CDR1 and CDR2 from the germline V gene are SGHVS and FQNEAQ. With 1 base removed from V and 7 bases from J, the gap between germline ends came to 7 bases. The CDR3 contains 13 residues. CDR3 residues: CASSLGTGGELFF. The CDR3 bases are TGTGCCAGCAGCTTAGGAACTGGCGGGGAGCTGTTTTTT.

This clone was detected only a few times. The rearrangement links TRBV29-1 to TRBJ1-5; TRBD1 is a possible D gene (6 bases). V was pared by 3 bases and J by 10 bases, with 13 bases between. There are 12 residues in the CDR3. Germline V lookup: CDR1 SQVTM, CDR2 ANQGSEA. The CDR3 DNA follows: TGCAGCGTTGACGGACAGCATCGACCCCAGCATTTT. It specifies CSVDGQHRPQHF. The complete variable domain, with remaining parts taken from reference TRBV29-1 and TRBJ1-5, reads SAVISQKPSRDICQRGTSLTIQCQVDSQVTMMFWYRQQPGQSLTLIATANQGSEATYESGFVIDKFPISRPNLTFSTLTVSNMSPEDSSIYLCSVDGQHRPQHFGDGTRLSIL.

V is TRBV27 and J is TRBJ2-7; D is uncertain. In germline, CDR1 is MNHEY, CDR2 SMNVEV (reference sequence). Trimming pared 4 bases from V and 4 bases from J, leaving 11 bases between. The CDR3 is 13 amino acids. CDR3 DNA: TGTGCCAGCAGTTCTCCGACGGATTACGAGCAGTACTTC. Amino acids: CASSSPTDYEQYF.

This sequence joins TRBV29-1 and TRBJ2-2, with D unclear. Trimming left V 4 bases short and J 6 bases short, with 9 bases between. The CDR3 runs to 12 residues. Per the germline V gene, CDR1 is SQVTM and CDR2 is ANQGSEA. The CDR3 sequence: CSVVLSAGELFF. CDR3 sequence (DNA): TGCAGCGTTGTTTTGAGCGCCGGGGAGCTGTTTTTT.

The rearrangement uses TRBV29-1 and TRBJ1-1; 7 bases map to TRBD1. Germline V gives CDR1 SQVTM, CDR2 ANQGSEA. The CDR3 has 14 residues. Germline trimming cut 3 bases from V and 4 bases from J; bases unmatched to any gene: 8. The CDR3 loop is CSVDGATGSTEAFF. DNA for the CDR3: TGCAGCGTTGATGGAGCGACAGGGTCCACTGAAGCTTTCTTT.

This clone was recorded a few times. The chain links TRBV5-1 to TRBJ2-1; 11 positions match TRBD2. The CDR3 covers 14 residues. V gave up 5 bases and J gave up 6 bases; unmatched junction bases: 4. The germline gives CDR1 SGHRS, CDR2 YFSETQ. This CDR3 reads CASRLAGGLNEQFF. For the CDR3, the DNA is TGCGCCAGCAGATTAGCGGGGGGGCTCAATGAGCAGTTCTTC.

This clone was seen a handful of times. The chain uses TRBV29-1 and TRBJ2-6; unclear D gene. CDR3 length: 13 residues. V was clipped by 4 bases and J by 2 bases, with 6 bases between them. Germline loops: CDR1 SQVTM, CDR2 ANQGSEA. CDR3 sequence (DNA): TGCAGCGTTGCCCCTCCTGGGGCCAACGTCCTGACTTTC. Its translation is CSVAPPGANVLTF.

With regard to this clone: Other DNA sequences within the sample encode an identical CDR3. The rearrangement links TRBV13 to TRBJ2-3; no firm D call. V lost 2 bases and J 3 bases, leaving 3 bases between the germline ends. Looked up from germline, CDR1 is PRHDT and CDR2 is FYEKMQ (reference sequence). The CDR3 extends over 12 amino acids. Written as DNA, the CDR3 is TGTGCCAGCAGCTTACAGACAGATACGCAGTATTTT. The encoded protein is CASSLQTDTQYF.

This chain joins TRBV21-1 and TRBJ1-1. TRBV21-1 is a pseudogene locus. This CDR3 is 11 amino acids long. This CDR3 reads CASSPYTEAFF. CDR3 nucleotide sequence: TGTGCCAGCAGCCCGTACACTGAAGCTTTCTTT.

This clone was recorded only once. The chain carries TRBV5-6 and TRBJ1-1; D is ambiguous. The CDR3 runs 13 residues. Germline values: CDR1 SGHDT, CDR2 YYEEEE. V was shortened by 5 bases and J by 4 bases, with 12 bases between the two germline ends. CDR3 nucleotides: TGTGCCAGCAGGTGGTCAGGTATCACTGAAGCTTTCTTT. Translating it yields CASRWSGITEAFF.

This clone was detected a few times. The V call is TRBV18, the J call TRBJ1-3; unclear D gene. CDR1 KGHSH and CDR2 LQKENI come from the germline V gene. V lost 1 base to trimming and J lost 0 bases, with 7 bases between them. This CDR3 spans 15 amino acids. This chain's CDR3 is CASSPRRYSGNTIYF. DNA of the CDR3: TGTGCCAGCTCACCACGCCGCTACTCTGGAAACACCATATATTTT.

The J gene is TRBJ2-5, the V gene TRBV7-9; no clear D. The CDR3 has 15 amino acids. Trimming removed 4 bases at V and 1 base at J, with 13 bases between. In germline, CDR1 is SEHNR, CDR2 FQNEAQ (reference sequence). CDR3 sequence (DNA): TGTGCCAGCAGCTCCATAATGGACCCCCAAGAGACCCAGTACTTC. It codes for CASSSIMDPQETQYF.

The V and J genes are TRBV7-6 and TRBJ1-2; D call uncertain. With 5 bases removed from V and 8 bases from J, the gap between germline ends came to 9 bases. The CDR3 has 11 residues. In germline, CDR1 is SGHVS, CDR2 FNYEAQ. The CDR3 region is CASSLHGGYTF. The CDR3 DNA reads as TGTGCCAGCAGCCTGCACGGGGGCTACACCTTC.

This clone was counted between two and nine times. CDR3 amino acids: CASSLQGSNQPQHF. The CDR3 bases are TGTGCCAGCAGCCTTCAGGGTAGCAATCAGCCCCAGCATTTT. J is TRBJ1-5 and V is TRBV27, with D tentatively TRBD1 (5 bases). The CDR3 runs 14 residues. Germline CDR1 is MNHEY and CDR2 is SMNVEV (reference sequence). Trimming left V 6 bases short and J 0 bases short, with 9 bases between.

The chain combines TRBV30 with TRBJ2-7; 9 nucleotides align to TRBD2. Germline CDR1 and CDR2: GTSNPN and SVGIG (reference sequence). The CDR3 is made up of 13 amino acids. Trimming removed 4 bases from V and 3 bases from J; junction bases left unmatched: 4. CDR3 in amino acids: CAWTRAGGYEQYF. As DNA, the CDR3 is TGTGCCTGGACAAGAGCGGGGGGCTACGAGCAGTACTTC.

V gene TRBV2 combines with J gene TRBJ1-6, with D unclear. CDR1 is SNHLY and CDR2 is FYNNEI in the germline V gene. The CDR3 is made up of 15 amino acids. Trimming cost V 9 bases and J 0 bases, with 12 bases left between them. As DNA, the CDR3 is TGTGCCAGTTTAGAGTCCCCCTCCTATAATTCACCCCTCCACTTT. This encodes CASLESPSYNSPLHF.

This clone occurred a few times. The chain couples TRBV5-6 to TRBJ2-5; D is possibly TRBD2 (5 bases). V was shortened by 0 bases and J by 4 bases, with 10 bases between the two germline ends. CDR3 length equals 14 residues. The V gene's germline CDR1 is SGHDT and CDR2 YYEEEE. CDR3 loop: CASSLEGRGETQYF. In nucleotides, the CDR3 is TGTGCCAGCAGCTTGGAGGGCCGGGGAGAGACCCAGTACTTC.

This clone has just a few counts. The rearrangement uses TRBV10-2 and TRBJ2-1; unclear D gene. V was cut by 8 bases and J by 7 bases, with 9 bases left in between. Germline CDR1 and CDR2: WSHSY and SAAADI. The CDR3 contains 11 residues. The CDR3 DNA reads TGCGCCAGCTTCGGCCAGAATGAGCAGTTCTTC. Protein sequence: CASFGQNEQFF.

This clone came up once. J is TRBJ2-3 and V is TRBV4-3, with D possibly called TRBD1 or TRBD2 (6 bases each). The CDR3 totals 14 residues. Trimming pared 4 bases from V and 3 bases from J, leaving 11 bases between. Germline loops: CDR1 LGHNA, CDR2 YSLEER. The chain's CDR3 is CASSLGGRTDTQYF. The CDR3 nucleotides are TGCGCCAGCAGCCTAGGGGGGCGAACAGATACGCAGTATTTT.

The chain recombines TRBV18 with TRBJ2-2; no clear D gene. Between the trimmed V and J ends, which lost 0 bases and 3 bases, there was a span of 2 bases. The CDR3 loop spans 13 amino acids. Germline V lookup: CDR1 KGHSH, CDR2 LQKENI. This CDR3 is CASSPPDTGELFF. CDR3 coding DNA: TGTGCCAGCTCACCACCTGACACCGGGGAGCTGTTTTTT.

This clone appeared a few times. The chain couples TRBV2 to TRBJ2-3, with TRBD2 matching over 10 bases. The CDR3 consists of 18 residues. Germline values: CDR1 SNHLY, CDR2 FYNNEI. The J segment lost 0 bases and the V segment lost 4 bases, leaving 10 bases of the junction unmatched. The DNA for the CDR3 is TGTGCCAGCAGTGTTTCCCTAGCGGGGGCCACTAGCACAGATACGCAGTATTTT. Encoded protein: CASSVSLAGATSTDTQYF.

The V call is TRBV27, the J call TRBJ1-5; possible D gene TRBD1, 6 bases. Germline V gene sequence: CDR1 MNHEY, CDR2 SMNVEV (reference sequence). The CDR3 runs to 17 residues. Trimming left V 0 bases short and J 0 bases short, with 12 bases between. This CDR3 reads CASSLSWTDYSNQPQHF. In DNA, the CDR3 is TGTGCCAGCAGTTTATCGTGGACAGATTATAGCAATCAGCCCCAGCATTTT.

A few counts support this clone. The chain joins TRBV19 to TRBJ2-7, with TRBD2 as a possible D gene (5 bases). The CDR3 contains 15 residues. V was trimmed by 3 bases and J by 2 bases, leaving 14 bases between them. The germline CDR1 and CDR2 sequences are LNHDA and SQIVND (reference sequence). In DNA form, the CDR3 reads TGTGCCAGTAGTATTCGAGGAGGATCGGCCTACGAGCAGTACTTC. Protein product: CASSIRGGSAYEQYF.